Below, 11 T cell receptor beta chains from the same sample are listed, as sequenced in a study of blood T cells in healthy people across ages. Then a second PCR, running roughly 7 to 11 cycles, was carried out with a sample-barcoded 5' primer and a J-beta primer mix. TCRdb processed the 5' RACE reads anew with MiXCR; each CDR3 protein has one entry. The table records more than 800,000 distinct CDR3 sequences, more than 25% of them present only once. The specimen was blood. The receptors come from a woman of 80 years or more in good health.

This clonotype was counted only a few times. The chain recombines TRBV18 with TRBJ2-5; perhaps TRBD1 as D (6 bases). The V and J ends lost 8 bases and 5 bases respectively, with 9 bases between them. CDR1 and CDR2 (germline): KGHSH, LQKENI. This CDR3 spans 11 amino acids. In DNA, the CDR3 is TGTGCCAGCAAACAGGGTGAGACCCAGTACTTC. Its protein product is CASKQGETQYF.

The chain has TRBV7-2 and TRBJ1-2; weak D call: TRBD1 (5 bases). CDR3 length equals 13 residues. V lost 5 bases and J 13 bases, leaving 20 bases between the germline ends. Germline V gives CDR1 SGHTA, CDR2 FQGNSA. The CDR3 is CASSPQGNYGCTF. Written as DNA, the CDR3 is TGTGCCAGCAGCCCCCAGGGTAACTATGGTTGCACCTTC.

This clonotype was detected many times. The chain recombines TRBV20-1 with TRBJ2-5; D ambiguous. The ends were cut back, 7 bases at V and 1 base at J, with 7 bases in the middle. The length of the CDR3 is 11 residues. Germline CDR1 and CDR2: DFQATT and SNEGSKA (reference sequence). The CDR3 DNA reads TGCAGTGGGCAGGCCCAAGAGACCCAGTACTTC. This sequence encodes CSGQAQETQYF.

This clonotype was seen many times. The chain has TRBV10-1 and TRBJ2-3; possible D gene TRBD2, 5 bases. V was shortened by 1 base and J by 6 bases, with 14 bases between the two germline ends. This CDR3 contains 15 residues. The germline V gene encodes CDR1 WNHNN and CDR2 SYGVQD (reference sequence). The CDR3, as DNA: TGCGCCAGCAGTGAGTATGGCGGGCTTTCGGATACGCAGTATTTT. Its translation: CASSEYGGLSDTQYF.

This clonotype was observed at least ten times. Here the CDR3 DNA reads TGTGCCAGCAGCCAGGGGCCGGGGCAGCCCTATGGCTACACCTTC. Its translation is CASSQGPGQPYGYTF. The chain joins TRBV5-5 to TRBJ1-2; tentatively, D is TRBD1 (6 bases). The germline V gene has CDR1 SGHKS and CDR2 YYEKEE (reference sequence). The CDR3 runs to 15 residues. Trimming took off 4 bases at V and 4 bases at J, with 17 bases between the two ends.

The chain links TRBV6-2 or TRBV6-3 to TRBJ1-1, with D perhaps matching TRBD1 (6 bases). CDR3 length equals 14 residues. Germline CDR1 is MNHEY and CDR2 is SVGEGT. V was trimmed by 2 bases and J by 2 bases, leaving 9 bases between them. The CDR3 loop reads CASSYGDTNTEAFF. The CDR3 DNA is TGTGCCAGCAGTTACGGGGACACCAACACTGAAGCTTTCTTT.

This clonotype has only a few counts. The chain couples TRBV12-3 or TRBV12-4 to TRBJ1-5; 8 positions agree with TRBD1. The trim removed 6 bases at V and 4 bases at J, leaving 5 bases unmatched. The CDR3 consists of 14 residues. CDR3 loop: CASSRQGANQPQHF. In DNA form, the CDR3 reads TGTGCCAGCAGCCGTCAGGGGGCTAATCAGCCCCAGCATTTT.

This clonotype appeared a few times. This chain links TRBV6-6 with TRBJ1-1; a possible D gene is TRBD1 (5 bases). With 5 bases removed from V and 8 bases from J, the gap between germline ends came to 15 bases. This CDR3 comprises 13 residues. CDR1 and CDR2 from the germline V gene are MNHNY and SVGAGI (reference sequence). Written as DNA, the CDR3 is TGTGCCAGCAGTGTCCGGGACCTCCTGGAAGCTTTCTTT. Amino acid sequence: CASSVRDLLEAFF.

There are many counts of this clonotype. The chain links TRBV7-2 to TRBJ1-1; a possible D gene is TRBD1 (5 bases). The CDR3 has 13 residues. V lost 0 bases and J lost 7, with 9 bases in between. Germline assignment: CDR1 SGHTA and CDR2 FQGNSA. Here the CDR3 reads CASSLARTGEAFF. The CDR3 bases are TGTGCCAGCAGCTTAGCCAGAACAGGTGAAGCTTTCTTT.

This clonotype has at least ten counts. The rearrangement joins TRBV5-1 to TRBJ2-1, with 9 bases identical to TRBD1. CDR3 length equals 15 residues. The ends lost 3 bases at V and 8 bases at J; junction bases unmatched: 9. Germline lookup yields CDR1 SGHRS and CDR2 YFSETQ. The CDR3: CASSSSGTGHDEQFF. DNA for the CDR3: TGCGCCAGCAGCTCGTCAGGGACAGGGCATGATGAGCAGTTCTTC.

This clonotype was recorded at least ten times. In DNA, the CDR3 is TGTGCCAGCAGCGTAGGGGTGGACGGGGGGGCCTTGAAAGAGACCCAGTACTTC. The encoded protein is CASSVGVDGGALKETQYF. The V call is TRBV9, the J call TRBJ2-5; 8 nucleotides line up with TRBD2. This CDR3 has 18 residues. V shed 0 bases and J 3 bases; nucleotides not matched to a gene: 13. Looked up from germline, CDR1 is SGDLS and CDR2 is YYNGEE.